These 12 T cell receptor beta chains were sequenced from one sample in a study of OX40 agonist ivuxolimab in advanced cancers. Libraries were constructed by the immunoSEQ multiplex PCR assay. TCRdb took over this immuneACCESS table, retaining in-frame rearrangements with V and J assigned. Such tables are incomplete; in checked studies, under half of the missing clones stem from an unresolved V gene, and the remainder is unexplained. This sample is represented by about 74,000 clones; 84% of them were singletons. Less than 2.5% of the sample is held by the ten biggest clonotypes. The starting material was CD4+ or CD8+ T cells sorted from blood, obtained in a trial of the OX40 agonist ivuxolimab. The receptors here all came from an adult with an advanced solid tumor such as melanoma, head and neck, liver or kidney cancer.

The chain combines TRBV4-3 with TRBJ2-7; possibly TRBD1 or TRBD2 for D (5 bases each). This CDR3 is built from 14 residues. Deletions cut 4 bases from V and 6 bases from J, with 16 bases between. Germline lookup yields CDR1 LGHNA and CDR2 YSLEER. The CDR3 region has the DNA TGCGCCAGCAGCCCACGGGACGGCTTATCCGAGCAGTACTTC. Amino acids: CASSPRDGLSEQYF.

This chain uses TRBV5-1 with TRBJ2-3; no definite D call. With 0 bases removed from V and 5 bases from J, the gap between germline ends came to 10 bases. The CDR3 covers 14 residues. The germline CDR1 and CDR2 sequences are SGHRS and YFSETQ. The CDR3 DNA is TGCGCCAGCAGCTTGGCCGTCGCCTTAGATACGCAGTATTTT. This encodes CASSLAVALDTQYF. The complete variable domain, with remaining parts taken from reference TRBV5-1 and TRBJ2-3, reads KAGVTQTPRYLIKTRGQQVTLSCSPISGHRSVSWYQQTPGQGLQFLFEYFSETQRNKGNFPGRFSGRQFSNSRSEMNVSTLELGDSALYLCASSLAVALDTQYFGPGTRLTVL.

The rearrangement uses TRBV4-3 and TRBJ1-1; 8 bases are a match to TRBD1. The CDR3 is 16 amino acids. CDR1 and CDR2 from the germline V gene are LGHNA and YSLEER. J lost 1 base, V lost 2 bases, and 6 bases had no gene match. CDR3 nucleotides: TGCGCCAGCAGCCAACGGCAGGGGGCAAAGAACACTGAAGCTTTCTTT. Translating gives CASSQRQGAKNTEAFF.

The chain carries TRBV12-2 and TRBJ1-2; TRBD1, the D gene given by the table, was not confirmed from the DNA. TRBV12-2 is deemed a pseudogene. The CDR3 covers 15 residues. The CDR3 sequence: CASRLALGQGLGYTF. The CDR3, as DNA: TGTGCAAGTCGCTTAGCGTTAGGACAGGGGCTGGGCTACACCTTC.

In its sample, this clone was seen once. The chain couples TRBV6-6 to TRBJ1-5; TRBD1 matches at 8 bases. Germline values: CDR1 MNHNY, CDR2 SVGAGI (reference sequence). The CDR3 sequence is 16 residues long. V trimming: 2 bases; J trimming: 2 bases; junction bases outside the gene matches: 5. As DNA, the CDR3 is TGTGCCAGCAGTTACATTCCAGGGGGCGGCAATCAGCCCCAGCATTTT. This translates into CASSYIPGGGNQPQHF.

About this clone itself: The sample holds other DNA sequences that translate to the same CDR3. V is TRBV6-1 and J is TRBJ2-7; tentatively, D is TRBD1 or TRBD2 (6 bases each). The CDR3 totals 14 residues. The V end was cut by 3 bases, the J end by 3 bases, with 12 bases between. CDR1 is MNHNS and CDR2 is SASEGT in the germline V gene. The DNA of the CDR3 is TGTGCCAGCAGTGAGCAAGGGGGGAGCTACGAGCAGTACTTC. Translated: CASSEQGGSYEQYF.

The J gene is TRBJ2-3, the V gene TRBV7-9, with D perhaps matching TRBD1 (5 bases). From germline, CDR1 is SEHNR and CDR2 FQNEAQ (reference sequence). V lost 5 bases, J lost 3 bases, and 9 bases lay in between. The CDR3 is 13 residues long. Written as DNA, the CDR3 is TGTGCCAGCAGCCCCAGGGTTACAGATACGCAGTATTTT. It codes for CASSPRVTDTQYF. Drawing the rest from reference TRBV7-9 and TRBJ2-3, the complete variable domain is DTGVSQNPRHKITKRGQNVTFRCDPISEHNRLYWYRQTLGQGPEFLTYFQNEAQLEKSRLLSDRFSAERPKGSFSTLEIQRTEQGDSAMYLCASSPRVTDTQYFGPGTRLTVL.

V usage is TRBV28 and J usage is TRBJ2-7; 12 bases line up with TRBD2. The CDR3 length is 17 residues. Trimming took 6 bases from V and 4 from J; bases not matched to a gene: 13. Germline CDR1 and CDR2: MDHEN and SYDVKM. The CDR3 spells CASSIPSLAGGPYEQYF. DNA of the CDR3: TGTGCCAGCAGCATACCATCCCTAGCGGGAGGGCCTTACGAGCAGTACTTC.

CDR3 amino acids: CASSRERGAETQYF. The CDR3 region has the DNA TGTGCCAGCAGCCGAGAGCGGGGGGCGGAGACCCAGTACTTC. The chain couples TRBV6-5 to TRBJ2-5; 9 bases line up with TRBD2. The J segment lost 5 bases and the V segment lost 6 bases, leaving 7 bases of the junction unmatched. Germline CDR1 and CDR2: MNHEY and SVGAGI. This CDR3 comprises 14 residues.

J is TRBJ2-1 and V is TRBV7-2, with D perhaps TRBD2 (6 bases). The CDR3 length is 14 residues. The germline CDR1 and CDR2 sequences are SGHTA and FQGNSA. V shed 7 bases and J shed 8 bases, with 18 bases lying between them. Written as DNA, the CDR3 is TGTGCCAGCAACCCTTCTCTAGCGTGGGATGAGCAGTTCTTC. Translating it yields CASNPSLAWDEQFF.

J is TRBJ1-1 and V is TRBV19; D uncertain. The V gene lost 6 bases and the J gene lost 0 bases, with 14 bases spanning the gap. Per the germline V gene, CDR1 is LNHDA and CDR2 is SQIVND (reference sequence). This CDR3 has 15 amino acids. The CDR3 loop is CASRRSQIMNTEAFF. The CDR3 coding sequence is TGTGCCAGTAGAAGATCACAGATAATGAACACTGAAGCTTTCTTT.

This clone was picked up a small number of times. This chain links TRBV14 with TRBJ2-5; D uncertain. CDR1 is SGHDN and CDR2 is FVKESK in the germline V gene. This CDR3 region has 15 residues. The V and J ends lost 1 base and 4 bases respectively, with 13 bases between them. The CDR3 is CASSQVGKPPETQYF. The CDR3, as DNA: TGTGCCAGCAGCCAAGTTGGCAAACCACCAGAGACCCAGTACTTC. The variable domain in full, with the rest retrieved from reference TRBV14 and TRBJ2-5, is EAGVTQFPSHSVIEKGQTVTLRCDPISGHDNLYWYRRVMGKEIKFLLHFVKESKQDESGMPNNRFLAERTGGTYSTLKVQPAELEDSGVYFCASSQVGKPPETQYFGPGTRLLVL.